This TCR beta chain comes out of a study of radiation and T cells in renal cell carcinoma. Findings of the study overall: Top tumor clonotypes rose in blood 2 weeks post-radiation, then contracted.

As for time point: baseline pretreatment blood. Stated treatment: 15 Gy SBRT to primary tumor, nephrectomy 4 weeks later. This renal cell carcinoma was of the clear cell type. TCRdb's copy holds only in-frame clones and misses some; the assay was immunoSEQ multiplex PCR. The data contain some 150,000 clones, 88% of them singletons. This CDR3 is built from 16 residues. CDR1 and CDR2 (germline): SGHRS, YFSETQ. Germline trimming cut 2 bases from V and 0 bases from J; bases unmatched to any gene: 8. Concerning this clone itself: What it recognizes is unknown.

This sequence originates from a woman in her 50s with renal cell carcinoma. The sequencing used blood, collected from a patient whose treatment included radiotherapy and nephrectomy. This chain connects TRBV5-1 to TRBJ2-7, with 7 bases lining up with TRBD1. The CDR3 region is CASSFSGTVYSYEQYF. The CDR3 nucleotides are TGCGCCAGCAGCTTTTCCGGGACAGTCTACTCCTACGAGCAGTACTTC. The entire variable domain, with the rest obtained from reference TRBV5-1 and TRBJ2-7, is as follows: KAGVTQTPRYLIKTRGQQVTLSCSPISGHRSVSWYQQTPGQGLQFLFEYFSETQRNKGNFPGRFSGRQFSNSRSEMNVSTLELGDSALYLCASSFSGTVYSYEQYFGPGTRLTVT.